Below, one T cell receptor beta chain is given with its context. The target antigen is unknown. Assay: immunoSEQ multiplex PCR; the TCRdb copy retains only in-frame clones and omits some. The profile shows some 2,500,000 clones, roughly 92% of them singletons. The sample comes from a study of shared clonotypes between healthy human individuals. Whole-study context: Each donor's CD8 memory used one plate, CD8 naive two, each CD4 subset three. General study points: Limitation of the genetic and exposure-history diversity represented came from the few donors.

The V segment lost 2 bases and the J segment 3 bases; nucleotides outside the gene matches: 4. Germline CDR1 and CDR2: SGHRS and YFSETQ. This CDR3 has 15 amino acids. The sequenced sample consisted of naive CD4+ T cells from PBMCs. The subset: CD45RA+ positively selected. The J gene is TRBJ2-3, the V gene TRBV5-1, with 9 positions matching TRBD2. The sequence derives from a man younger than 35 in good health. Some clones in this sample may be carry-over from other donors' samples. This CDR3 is CASSFRLADTDTQYF. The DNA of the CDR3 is TGCGCCAGCAGCTTCCGACTAGCGGATACAGATACGCAGTATTTT.